The subject of this entry is one TCR beta chain. These data belong to a study of blood T cell repertoires in COVID-19. Study at large: Samples representing acute and convalescent COVID-19 were sourced from the United States, Italy and Spain.

CDR3 length: 15 residues. Germline CDR1 reads SNHLY; CDR2 reads FYNNEI. Trimming took 6 bases from V and 5 from J, leaving 19 bases between them. Some clones are missing from TCRdb's copy, which holds only in-frame ones; the method was immunoSEQ multiplex PCR. The table includes more than 250,000 clones, about 91% detected once. Sample: peripheral blood. This receptor was identified in a woman aged 25-40 years with COVID-19, enrolled during active disease. The rearrangement joins TRBV2 to TRBJ1-2; no clear D. The CDR3 bases are TGTGCCAGCAGGCCCGAGGCCACCTCAACGTATGGCTACACCTTC. Amino acids: CASRPEATSTYGYTF. Based on the CDR3 plus reference TRBV2 and TRBJ1-2, the full variable domain is EPEVTQTPSHQVTQMGQEVILRCVPISNHLYFYWYRQILGQKVEFLVSFYNNEISEKSEIFDDQFSVERPDGSNFTLKIRSTKLEDSAMYFCASRPEATSTYGYTFGSGTRLTVV.